The 7 T cell receptor beta chains given below trace back to one sample, sequenced in a study of blood T cells in healthy people across ages. PCR was performed a second time for about 7 to 12 cycles using a sample-barcoded 5' primer and a J-beta primer mix. MiXCR was run by TCRdb on the 5' RACE reads, yielding one entry per CDR3 protein. The sample lists 1.5 million to 2 million distinct CDR3 sequences; almost 35% were seen once. The sample taken for sequencing was blood. These receptors all come from a woman aged 25-40 years in good health.

The chain recombines TRBV6-2 or TRBV6-3 with TRBJ2-7; 8 bases map to TRBD1. After removal of 7 bases from V and 0 bases from J, the junction contained 11 bases not matched to a gene. The CDR3 spans 16 residues. CDR1 is MNHEY and CDR2 is SVGEGT in the germline V gene. CDR3 in DNA: TGTGCCAGCACCTTGGGCGGGACAGGCGGCTCCTACGAGCAGTACTTC. This translates into CASTLGGTGGSYEQYF.

The gene calls are TRBV10-3 and TRBJ2-5, with 11 bases matching TRBD2. The CDR3 sequence is 14 residues long. The germline V gene has CDR1 ENHRY and CDR2 SYGVKD. Trimming at V came to 7 bases and at J to 11 bases, leaving 12 bases not matched to a gene. The CDR3 protein is CAITQLAGDGEQYF. Written as DNA, the CDR3 is TGTGCCATCACCCAACTAGCGGGAGATGGGGAGCAGTACTTC.

This clonotype was observed a few times. This sequence joins TRBV3-1 and TRBJ1-2; 12 positions agree with TRBD1. V dropped 0 bases and J dropped 5; count of bases not matched to a gene: 10. The CDR3 contains 18 residues. The germline gives CDR1 LGHDT, CDR2 YNNKEL (reference sequence). CDR3 bases: TGTGCCAGCAGCCAAGAGGCGGGACAGGGGGCAACCCAGTATGGCTACACCTTC. Amino acid sequence: CASSQEAGQGATQYGYTF.

The rearrangement links TRBV4-2 to TRBJ2-1, with 15 bases aligning to TRBD2. Trimming took 1 base from V and 5 from J; bases not matched to a gene: 9. Per germline, CDR1 LGHNA and CDR2 YNFKEQ. The CDR3 length is 19 residues. As DNA, the CDR3 is TGTGCCAGCAGCCAAGTTCCGGGACTAGCGGGAGGACGGGACAATGAGCAGTTCTTC. Its protein is CASSQVPGLAGGRDNEQFF.

This clonotype was seen ten or more times. CDR3 DNA sequence: TGCAGCGTGGACGGACAGGGGGACTATGGCTACACCTTC. It encodes CSVDGQGDYGYTF. The gene calls are TRBV29-1 and TRBJ1-2, with 10 bases fitting TRBD1. Germline CDR1 is SQVTM and CDR2 is ANQGSEA. The CDR3 spans 13 residues. After removal of 6 bases from V and 3 bases from J, the junction contained 4 bases not matched to a gene.

The rearrangement uses TRBV18 and TRBJ1-2; TRBD1 might be the D (6 bases). The germline V gene has CDR1 KGHSH and CDR2 LQKENI. The CDR3 totals 15 residues. With 0 bases removed from V and 4 bases from J, the gap between germline ends came to 12 bases. CDR3 nucleotides: TGTGCCAGCTCACCACCGCAGGGGTCGACCTATGGCTACACCTTC. This encodes CASSPPQGSTYGYTF.

The genes are TRBV12-3 or TRBV12-4 and TRBJ1-1; D is undetermined. The CDR3 has 11 amino acids. The V gene lost 6 bases and the J gene lost 10 bases, with 12 bases spanning the gap. The CDR3 loop reads CASSSGLGAFF. In nucleotides, the CDR3 is TGTGCCAGCAGCTCCGGGTTGGGAGCTTTCTTT.